Listed here are 27 T cell receptor beta chains from one sample, sequenced in a study of shared clonotypes between healthy human individuals. The method was immunoSEQ multiplex PCR; TCRdb's version includes in-frame clones alone and lacks a portion of them. The profile shows about half a million clones, about four fifths of them singletons. Sequencing was done on a sample of PBMCs. These receptors originate from a woman aged 40 to 50 in good health. Some clones in this sample may be carry-over from other donors' samples.

This sequence joins TRBV6-5 and TRBJ1-2, with 9 bases identical to TRBD1. V shed 5 bases and J 3 bases; nucleotides not matched to a gene: 7. Germline lookup yields CDR1 MNHEY and CDR2 SVGAGI. The CDR3 contains 15 residues. The CDR3 sequence: CASSPTRDRDYGYTF. CDR3 nucleotides: TGTGCCAGCAGTCCCACCAGGGACAGGGACTATGGCTACACCTTC.

This clone came up once. The J gene is TRBJ2-7, the V gene TRBV19; maybe TRBD2 (5 bases). Trimming took 2 bases from V and 1 from J, leaving 12 bases between them. Germline assignment: CDR1 LNHDA and CDR2 SQIVND (reference sequence). This CDR3 comprises 15 residues. CDR3 residues: CASSISGVTSYEQYF. CDR3 nucleotides: TGTGCCAGTAGTATATCCGGGGTGACGTCCTACGAGCAGTACTTC.

The V and J genes are TRBV18 and TRBJ1-2; 7 nucleotides align to TRBD1. CDR1 is KGHSH, CDR2 LQKENI, per germline. The J segment lost 1 base and the V segment lost 4 bases, leaving 6 bases of the junction unmatched. The CDR3 has 15 amino acids. CDR3 DNA: TGTGCCAGCTCACAGGAGGGGGCCCTTAACTATGGCTACACCTTC. This codes for CASSQEGALNYGYTF.

V and J are TRBV2 and TRBJ2-5; D is unresolved. The length of the CDR3 is 15 residues. Germline-derived CDR1 and CDR2 are SNHLY and FYNNEI. V was clipped by 1 base and J by 2 bases, with 11 bases between them. The CDR3: CASSEDSPRQETQYF. Here the CDR3 DNA reads TGTGCCAGCAGTGAAGACAGTCCGAGACAAGAGACCCAGTACTTC.

The rearrangement uses TRBV5-1 and TRBJ1-2; D is perhaps TRBD1 (5 bases). Germline CDR1 SGHRS, CDR2 YFSETQ. The V end lost 7 bases, the J end lost 3 bases, and 19 bases lay between the germline ends. CDR3 length: 15 residues. The CDR3 region is CASGAGRQGDYGYTF. The DNA of the CDR3 is TGCGCCAGCGGAGCCGGTCGGCAGGGAGACTATGGCTACACCTTC.

This chain connects TRBV5-5 to TRBJ2-7; TRBD1 or TRBD2 may be the D gene (5 bases each). The CDR3 is 12 residues long. Germline V gives CDR1 SGHKS, CDR2 YYEKEE (reference sequence). The V gene lost 1 base and the J gene lost 5 bases, with 7 bases spanning the gap. The CDR3 coding sequence is TGTGCCAGCAGCTTGAGAGGGGACGAGCAGTACTTC. Its translation: CASSLRGDEQYF.

The chain uses TRBV10-1 and TRBJ2-7, with TRBD1 identical over 8 bases. Germline trimming cut 5 bases from V and 2 bases from J; bases unmatched to any gene: 8. The germline CDR1 and CDR2 sequences are WNHNN and SYGVQD (reference sequence). This CDR3 is built from 15 residues. CDR3 DNA sequence: TGCGCCAGCAGTCGAACGGGGACAGGCCCCTACGAGCAGTACTTC. The encoded protein is CASSRTGTGPYEQYF.

The chain carries TRBV6-1 and TRBJ1-5; no firm D call. This CDR3 contains 15 residues. Germline CDR1 is MNHNS and CDR2 is SASEGT. With 3 bases removed from V and 2 bases from J, the gap between germline ends came to 11 bases. The DNA for the CDR3 is TGTGCCAGCAGTGACACAATTGGGGGCAATCAGCCCCAGCATTTT. Protein: CASSDTIGGNQPQHF.

V gene TRBV19 combines with J gene TRBJ2-2; D remains unclear. The germline V gene encodes CDR1 LNHDA and CDR2 SQIVND (reference sequence). The CDR3 loop spans 16 amino acids. V was clipped by 5 bases and J by 6 bases, with 19 bases between them. CDR3 amino acids: CASSVILARVSGELFF. The CDR3 DNA reads as TGTGCCAGTAGTGTAATATTGGCAAGGGTCTCCGGGGAGCTGTTTTTT.

The rearrangement uses TRBV6-1 and TRBJ2-7, with D possibly matching TRBD2 (6 bases). With 7 bases removed from V and 2 bases from J, the gap between germline ends came to 18 bases. This CDR3 spans 15 amino acids. From germline, CDR1 is MNHNS and CDR2 SASEGT. CDR3: CASNNLGGRPYEQYF. Written as DNA, the CDR3 is TGTGCCAGCAATAATCTGGGGGGAAGGCCCTACGAGCAGTACTTC.

The CDR3 bases are TGTGCCAGCAGCCCAGCCGCAGGGAGGGGGAATGAGCAGTTCTTC. Residues: CASSPAAGRGNEQFF. The V and J genes are TRBV7-6 and TRBJ2-1; possible D gene TRBD2, 7 bases. There are 15 residues in the CDR3. V dropped 5 bases and J dropped 7 bases, with 18 bases sitting between them. Germline lookup yields CDR1 SGHVS and CDR2 FNYEAQ.

The gene calls are TRBV19 and TRBJ2-2, with 12 bases matching TRBD2. This CDR3 region has 14 residues. V lost 5 bases to trimming and J lost 6 bases; unmatched junction nucleotides: 1. The germline gives CDR1 LNHDA, CDR2 SQIVND (reference sequence). The CDR3 protein is CASSGTSGSGELFF. CDR3 sequence (DNA): TGTGCCAGTAGTGGGACTAGCGGGTCCGGGGAGCTGTTTTTT.

V usage is TRBV5-1 and J usage is TRBJ1-1; D is possibly TRBD1 (6 bases). Between the trimmed V and J ends, which lost 4 bases and 5 bases, there was a span of 21 bases. The germline V gene encodes CDR1 SGHRS and CDR2 YFSETQ. The CDR3 sequence is 16 residues long. CDR3 protein: CASSPIGGASRTEAFF. The CDR3 DNA is TGCGCCAGCAGCCCCATCGGGGGGGCGAGTCGGACTGAAGCTTTCTTT.

For this clone: Its ends do not fully match the called genes, so a read error is possible. This specimen includes other DNA sequences encoding the same CDR3. The rearrangement links TRBV5-1 to TRBJ1-1; D is undetermined. This CDR3 spans 13 amino acids. Germline CDR1 and CDR2: SGHRS and YFSETQ. CDR3 in amino acids: CASSLFGNTEAFF. The CDR3 DNA follows: TGCGCCAGCAGCTTGTTCGGAAACACTGAGGCTTTCTTT.

The chain couples TRBV5-4 to TRBJ2-1; 12 nucleotides line up with TRBD2. The germline V gene encodes CDR1 SGHNT and CDR2 YYREEE (reference sequence). The V gene end was trimmed by 2 bases and the J gene end by 7 bases; junction bases not matched to a gene: 4. The CDR3 extends over 15 amino acids. The CDR3 DNA is TGTGCCAGCAGCTTCGCTAGCGGGAGGGCGAATGAGCAGTTCTTC. It is translated as CASSFASGRANEQFF.

The genes are TRBV6-6 and TRBJ1-5, with 9 bases aligning to TRBD1. Germline CDR1 MNHNY, CDR2 SVGAGI (reference sequence). The CDR3 contains 15 residues. The CDR3 DNA is TGTCCATACAGGGGGCTAACATATAGCAATCAGCCCCAGCATTTT. It specifies CPYRGLTYSNQPQHF.

This clone was picked up one time. In DNA, the CDR3 is TGTGCCAGCGTGGAAACAGGAAACACCATATATTTT. Protein: CASVETGNTIYF. The genes are TRBV28 and TRBJ1-3; D remains ambiguous. Trimming pared 8 bases from V and 4 bases from J, leaving 9 bases between. The CDR3 is made up of 12 amino acids. Germline lookup yields CDR1 MDHEN and CDR2 SYDVKM.

The chain has TRBV28 and TRBJ2-5; D call uncertain. This CDR3 is 15 amino acids long. The V end lost 8 bases, the J end lost 4 bases, and 20 bases lay between the germline ends. The V gene's germline CDR1 is MDHEN and CDR2 SYDVKM. The CDR3 loop reads CASHPRAQDGETQYF. CDR3 in DNA: TGTGCCAGCCACCCTAGGGCCCAGGACGGAGAGACCCAGTACTTC.

The J gene is TRBJ2-5, the V gene TRBV30; D remains ambiguous. Trimming shortened V by 0 bases and J by 4 bases, and 6 bases separated the two germline ends. CDR1 is GTSNPN and CDR2 is SVGIG in the germline V gene (reference sequence). The CDR3 runs 12 residues. The CDR3 loop is CAWSVLGETQYF. The CDR3 DNA is TGTGCCTGGAGTGTATTGGGAGAGACCCAGTACTTC.

This chain connects TRBV28 to TRBJ1-5; D is perhaps TRBD1 (5 bases). The CDR3 contains 15 residues. Germline CDR1 is MDHEN and CDR2 is SYDVKM. Trimming cost V 2 bases and J 6 bases, with 14 bases left between them. The CDR3 sequence is CASSLVWGGGQPQHF. Here the CDR3 DNA reads TGTGCCAGCAGTTTAGTTTGGGGGGGAGGTCAGCCCCAGCATTTT.

The chain is built from TRBV27 and TRBJ2-3; 11 bases map to TRBD2. In germline, CDR1 is MNHEY, CDR2 SMNVEV (reference sequence). V was pared by 7 bases and J by 6 bases, with 6 bases of the junction left unmatched. This CDR3 comprises 14 residues. This chain's CDR3 is CASTLAGGTDTQYF. CDR3 in DNA: TGTGCCAGCACCCTAGCGGGAGGTACGGATACGCAGTATTTT.

This chain connects TRBV4-1 to TRBJ2-3, with 9 nucleotides matching TRBD1. From germline, CDR1 is MGHRA and CDR2 YSYEKL. Germline trimming cut 0 bases from V and 5 bases from J; bases unmatched to any gene: 3. This CDR3 region has 15 residues. This CDR3 is CASSQERQGGDTQYF. The CDR3 DNA reads TGCGCCAGCAGCCAAGAAAGACAGGGGGGAGATACGCAGTATTTT.

Comments on this clone: A far larger clone differs by one base, so this is likely a read error. Other DNA variants within this sample encode the same CDR3. The chain carries TRBV13 and TRBJ2-6; D possibly corresponds to TRBD2 (5 bases). Looked up from germline, CDR1 is PRHDT and CDR2 is FYEKMQ (reference sequence). Trimming removed 6 bases at V and 0 bases at J, with 12 bases between. The CDR3 extends over 16 amino acids. CDR3 sequence reads: CASSELDFSGANVLTF. The CDR3, as DNA: TGTGCCAGCAGTGAGTTGGACTTCTCTGGGGCCAACGTCCTGACTTTC.

J is TRBJ1-2 and V is TRBV4-1; no definite D call. Trimming shortened V by 4 bases and J by 2 bases, and 11 bases separated the two germline ends. This CDR3 has 14 amino acids. CDR1 and CDR2 from the germline V gene are MGHRA and YSYEKL. CDR3 residues: CASSLGSGNYGYTF. CDR3 nucleotides: TGCGCCAGCAGCCTCGGGTCGGGGAACTATGGCTACACCTTC.

The rearrangement uses TRBV9 and TRBJ2-3; TRBD2 agrees at 14 bases. CDR1 and CDR2 from the germline V gene are SGDLS and YYNGEE. The CDR3 length is 15 residues. V gave up 4 bases and J gave up 6 bases; unmatched junction bases: 4. CDR3 region: CASSPRLAGGDTQYF. The CDR3 nucleotides are TGTGCCAGCAGCCCAAGACTAGCGGGGGGGGATACGCAGTATTTT.

The V gene is TRBV15, the J gene TRBJ2-3; 7 nucleotides align to TRBD2. The V and J ends lost 0 bases and 0 bases, in that order; junction bases with no gene match: 9. The V gene's germline CDR1 is LNHNV and CDR2 YYDKDF (reference sequence). This CDR3 region has 18 residues. In DNA, the CDR3 is TGTGCCACCAGCAGAGATCGGGCGGGAGCACCTAGCACAGATACGCAGTATTTT. Protein product: CATSRDRAGAPSTDTQYF.

The CDR3 DNA sequence: TGCGCCAGCAGCTCATCGGGACGGCAAGAGACCCAGTACTTC. Encoded protein: CASSSSGRQETQYF. The chain employs TRBV5-1 and TRBJ2-5, with D perhaps being TRBD1 or TRBD2 (5 bases each). This CDR3 region has 14 residues. V lost 3 bases and J 2 bases, leaving 11 bases between the germline ends. The germline gives CDR1 SGHRS, CDR2 YFSETQ.